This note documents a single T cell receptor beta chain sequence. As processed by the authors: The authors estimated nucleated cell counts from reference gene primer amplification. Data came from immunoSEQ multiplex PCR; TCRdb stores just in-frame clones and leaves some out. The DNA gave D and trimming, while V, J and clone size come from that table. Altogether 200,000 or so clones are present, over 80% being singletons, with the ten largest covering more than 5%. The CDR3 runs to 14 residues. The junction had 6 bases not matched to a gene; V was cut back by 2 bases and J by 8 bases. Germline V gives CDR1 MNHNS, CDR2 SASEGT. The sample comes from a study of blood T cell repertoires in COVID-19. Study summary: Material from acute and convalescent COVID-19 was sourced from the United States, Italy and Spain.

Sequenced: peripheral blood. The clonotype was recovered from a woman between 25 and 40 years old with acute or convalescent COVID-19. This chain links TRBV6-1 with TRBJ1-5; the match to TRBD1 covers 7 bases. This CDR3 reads CASSEFRGAEPQHF. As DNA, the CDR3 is TGTGCCAGCAGTGAATTCAGGGGGGCAGAGCCCCAGCATTTT.